This passage covers 17 T cell receptor beta chains from one sample sequenced in a study of shared clonotypes between healthy human individuals. Repertoires were generated with immunoSEQ multiplex PCR, while TCRdb's copy carries only in-frame clones and drops some. This table has roughly 2.5 million clones, 85% to 95% appearing once. The sequencing sample was made of naive CD4+ T cells sorted from blood. Subset denoted: CD45RA+ positively selected. The receptor set was obtained from a man between 18 and 35 years old in good health.

The chain uses TRBV7-3 and TRBJ2-5; D is possibly TRBD1 (6 bases). Germline V lookup: CDR1 SGHTA, CDR2 FQGTGA. The V and J ends lost 2 bases and 3 bases respectively, with 13 bases between them. This CDR3 has 15 residues. The CDR3 DNA sequence: TGTGCCAGCAGCTTAGGGGGCACTAGAAAAGAGACCCAGTACTTC. This sequence encodes CASSLGGTRKETQYF. Full variable domain (remainder filled in from reference TRBV7-3 and TRBJ2-5): GAGVSQTPSNKVTEKGKYVELRCDPISGHTALYWYRQSLGQGPEFLIYFQGTGAADDSGLPNDRFFAVRPEGSVSTLKIQRTERGDSAVYLCASSLGGTRKETQYFGPGTRLLVL.

This rearrangement joins TRBV2 to TRBJ2-3, with a tentative D call TRBD1 (5 bases). The length of the CDR3 is 15 residues. V was shortened by 6 bases and J by 0 bases, with 13 bases between the two germline ends. Germline CDR1 and CDR2: SNHLY and FYNNEI. As DNA, the CDR3 is TGTGCCAGCAGCGGACACCTCCCGAGCACAGATACGCAGTATTTT. This gives the protein CASSGHLPSTDTQYF.

V gene TRBV7-3 combines with J gene TRBJ1-4; 7 nucleotides match TRBD1. Germline values: CDR1 SGHTA, CDR2 FQGTGA. V shed 5 bases, J shed 14 bases, and the junction held 8 bases outside the gene matches. The CDR3 loop spans 12 amino acids. CDR3: CASSLIQGPLFF. For the CDR3, the DNA is TGTGCCAGCAGCCTTATACAGGGGCCCCTGTTTTTT.

The chain recombines TRBV5-1 with TRBJ2-5; TRBD1 aligns across 7 bases. With V trimmed by 4 bases and J by 3 bases, 6 bases remained unmatched. The CDR3 extends over 14 amino acids. Germline lookup yields CDR1 SGHRS and CDR2 YFSETQ. The CDR3 spells CASSVAGTEETQYF. The DNA for the CDR3 is TGCGCCAGCAGCGTGGCCGGGACAGAAGAGACCCAGTACTTC.

The chain couples TRBV5-6 to TRBJ2-1; D possibly corresponds to TRBD2 (5 bases). The CDR3 is made up of 15 amino acids. Trimming cost V 0 bases and J 0 bases, with 7 bases left between them. Per germline, CDR1 SGHDT and CDR2 YYEEEE. The CDR3 region has the DNA TGTGCCAGCAGCTTGGTGGGGAGCTCCTACAATGAGCAGTTCTTC. Protein product: CASSLVGSSYNEQFF.

This sequence joins TRBV7-9 and TRBJ1-2; D unresolved. From germline, CDR1 is SEHNR and CDR2 FQNEAQ (reference sequence). The length of the CDR3 is 11 residues. Trimming pared 1 base from V and 7 bases from J, leaving 4 bases between. The CDR3 DNA sequence: TGTGCCAGCAGCTTAGAATCTGGCTACACCTTC. Protein sequence: CASSLESGYTF. Based on the CDR3 plus reference TRBV7-9 and TRBJ1-2, the full variable domain is DTGVSQNPRHKITKRGQNVTFRCDPISEHNRLYWYRQTLGQGPEFLTYFQNEAQLEKSRLLSDRFSAERPKGSFSTLEIQRTEQGDSAMYLCASSLESGYTFGSGTRLTVV.

This clone was counted a single time. The rearrangement uses TRBV2 and TRBJ1-2; D might be TRBD1 (5 bases). CDR3 length equals 13 residues. Germline lookup yields CDR1 SNHLY and CDR2 FYNNEI. Trimming took 5 bases from V and 7 from J, leaving 14 bases between them. The chain's CDR3 is CASSSTRAAGYTF. The CDR3 nucleotides read TGTGCCAGCAGTTCAACCAGGGCAGCTGGCTACACCTTC.

The chain links TRBV7-2 to TRBJ2-3, with 10 bases identical to TRBD1. CDR3 size: 16 residues. From germline, CDR1 is SGHTA and CDR2 FQGNSA. The ends lost 1 base at V and 5 bases at J; junction bases unmatched: 6. In DNA form, the CDR3 reads TGTGCCAGCAGCTTAGGGAGGGGACAGGGGAGAGATACGCAGTATTTT. Protein: CASSLGRGQGRDTQYF.

This chain links TRBV2 with TRBJ2-5; 9 bases agree with TRBD1. The CDR3 length is 13 residues. Germline values: CDR1 SNHLY, CDR2 FYNNEI. The trim removed 5 bases at V and 4 bases at J, leaving 2 bases unmatched. Here the CDR3 DNA reads TGTGCCAGCAGTACAGGGGGCTCAGAGACCCAGTACTTC. It yields the protein CASSTGGSETQYF.

This clone was observed a handful of times. The chain employs TRBV11-2 and TRBJ1-6, with D tentatively TRBD1 (6 bases). The CDR3 extends over 17 amino acids. Trimming removed 1 base from V and 14 bases from J, with 24 bases in between. Germline V gene lookup returns CDR1 SGHAT and CDR2 FQNNGV. CDR3 protein: CASSLGLRARDISALHF. DNA for the CDR3: TGTGCCAGCAGCTTAGGTCTACGGGCCAGGGACATTTCGGCCCTCCACTTT.

The chain is built from TRBV15 and TRBJ2-2; D unclear. CDR1 LNHNV and CDR2 YYDKDF come from the germline V gene (reference sequence). This CDR3 has 15 amino acids. V was trimmed by 4 bases and J by 2 bases, leaving 11 bases between them. CDR3 DNA: TGTGCCACCAGCATCGACCCTCATAACACCGGGGAGCTGTTTTTT. This gives the protein CATSIDPHNTGELFF.

In the case of this clone: The sample contains more than one DNA sequence encoding this CDR3. This chain links TRBV19 with TRBJ2-3; 8 nucleotides line up with TRBD2. The germline V gene has CDR1 LNHDA and CDR2 SQIVND (reference sequence). The CDR3 is 14 residues long. V shed 6 bases and J 1 base; nucleotides not matched to a gene: 3. The CDR3, as DNA: TGTGCCAGTAGGCTAGCGGGCGGCACAGATACGCAGTATTTT. This translates into CASRLAGGTDTQYF.

This sequence joins TRBV7-2 and TRBJ1-1; D is possibly TRBD1 (5 bases). The CDR3 contains 16 residues. V lost 5 bases and J lost 0, with 16 bases in between. Germline assignment: CDR1 SGHTA and CDR2 FQGNSA. The CDR3 spells CASSPMGQIMNTEAFF. The CDR3 DNA reads TGTGCCAGCAGCCCCATGGGGCAGATCATGAACACTGAAGCTTTCTTT.

The chain uses TRBV7-6 and TRBJ2-7, with D uncertain. This CDR3 is built from 15 residues. Germline loops: CDR1 SGHVS, CDR2 FNYEAQ. Trimming took off 3 bases at V and 0 bases at J, with 12 bases between the two ends. The CDR3 region has the DNA TGTGCCAGCAGCTTCGCAAGGACCGTCTCCTACGAGCAGTACTTC. Translation: CASSFARTVSYEQYF.

The V and J genes are TRBV11-2 and TRBJ1-1, with D hard to call. With 6 bases removed from V and 7 bases from J, the gap between germline ends came to 18 bases. The germline V gene has CDR1 SGHAT and CDR2 FQNNGV. The CDR3 covers 14 residues. This CDR3 reads CASSFGLANGEAFF. CDR3 nucleotides: TGTGCCAGCAGTTTCGGGTTGGCGAACGGTGAAGCTTTCTTT.

The chain combines TRBV27 with TRBJ2-2; D gene unclear. The CDR3 covers 14 residues. Germline V gene lookup returns CDR1 MNHEY and CDR2 SMNVEV (reference sequence). Trimming cost V 2 bases and J 1 base, with 5 bases left between them. CDR3 residues: CASSLPGNTGELFF. The CDR3 DNA sequence: TGTGCCAGCAGTTTACCAGGGAACACCGGGGAGCTGTTTTTT.

V and J are TRBV10-3 and TRBJ2-7; D might be TRBD1 (5 bases). The CDR3 has 13 amino acids. Trimming pared 0 bases from V and 7 bases from J, leaving 10 bases between. CDR1 and CDR2 from the germline V gene are ENHRY and SYGVKD. CDR3 protein: CAISESGAREQYF. As DNA, the CDR3 is TGTGCCATCAGTGAGTCTGGGGCCCGTGAGCAGTACTTC.